This entry concerns a single TCR beta chain. Its antigen is not known. The CDR3 spans 13 residues. Germline CDR1 reads SNHLY; CDR2 reads FYNNEI. V was pared by 0 bases and J by 5 bases, with 4 bases between. The treatment is: some 20 received Ad26.COV2.S at low or high dose, single or two shots; about 5 received placebo; per-sample allocation not given. Samples came from day 63 after the first vaccine or placebo injection. A Boston donor was an adult aged 18-55 years. Profiled with immunoSEQ multiplex PCR; TCRdb holds only in-frame clones, not every one. The sample shows a few hundred thousand clones, approximately 87% of them seen only once. This specimen comes from a study of Ad26.COV2.S vaccination and SARS-CoV-2 variants. General study points: Placebo recipients had lower spike-specific TCR breadth than vaccine recipients.

This clonotype originated in a person between 18 and 65 years old who received the Ad26.COV2.S COVID-19 vaccine or a placebo. The chain employs TRBV2 and TRBJ2-2, with unresolved D. Sample: peripheral blood, taken in a trial of Ad26.COV2.S vaccine versus placebo. The CDR3 DNA reads as TGTGCCAGCAGTGAAGCGGAAACCGGGGAGCTGTTTTTT. Protein sequence: CASSEAETGELFF.